The 32 T cell receptor beta chains below all came from one sample that was sequenced in a study of T cells in Graves' hyperthyroidism and ophthalmopathy. Authors of the study amplified TCR beta CDR3 regions from RNA transcripts. First-round RT-PCR of the TCR CDR3 relied on the HTBI primer set. Via MiXCR, TCRdb re-called the multiplex PCR reads, giving one row per CDR3 protein. This sample yields some 300,000 distinct CDR3 sequences, of which approximately 14% are seen a single time; 7% to 9% belongs to the top ten. Material for sequencing was blood. All receptors come from a woman aged 40-49 years with Graves' hyperthyroidism.

This clonotype has only a few counts. The chain carries TRBV5-6 and TRBJ1-1; possibly TRBD1 for D (5 bases). There are 13 residues in the CDR3. V was pared by 6 bases and J by 2 bases, with 11 bases between. Germline V gene lookup returns CDR1 SGHDT and CDR2 YYEEEE. The DNA of the CDR3 is TGTGCCAGCACCCTGGGGGAAAACACTGAAGCTTTCTTT. Its translation: CASTLGENTEAFF.

This clonotype was seen only a few times. V and J are TRBV6-1 and TRBJ1-6; the D is unclear. The CDR3 runs 13 residues. In germline, CDR1 is MNHNS, CDR2 SASEGT. V lost 5 bases and J 7 bases, leaving 9 bases between the germline ends. CDR3 residues: CASSPRRNSPLHF. For the CDR3, the DNA is TGTGCCAGCAGTCCCCGTAGAAATTCACCCCTCCACTTT.

This clonotype was detected only a few times. A much larger clonotype is one base distant, so this may be a read error. CDR3 in amino acids: CASSGGQATNERLFF. The DNA for the CDR3 is TGTGCCAGCAGCGGAGGGCAGGCAACTAATGAAAGACTGTTTTTT. The V and J genes are TRBV12-3 or TRBV12-4 and TRBJ1-4; D remains unclear. The CDR3 length is 15 residues.

In its sample, this clonotype was seen many times. The CDR3 region has the DNA TGTGCCAGCAGCCCGAGGGGCGTCGGCAATGAGCAGTTCTTC. This sequence encodes CASSPRGVGNEQFF. V gene TRBV7-3 combines with J gene TRBJ2-1; D tentatively reads TRBD1 or TRBD2 (5 bases each). The CDR3 has 14 residues. V was clipped by 5 bases and J by 6 bases, with 14 bases between them. CDR1 SGHTA and CDR2 FQGTGA come from the germline V gene.

The sample holds many counts of this clonotype. The chain has TRBV19 and TRBJ1-1; D is undetermined. The CDR3 covers 14 residues. V was cut by 3 bases and J by 2 bases, with 10 bases left in between. Looked up from germline, CDR1 is LNHDA and CDR2 is SQIVND (reference sequence). The CDR3 DNA reads TGTGCCAGTAGTATCGGGCACGTTAACACTGAAGCTTTCTTT. Translating it yields CASSIGHVNTEAFF.

This clonotype was counted at least ten times. The CDR3 nucleotides are TGTGCCAGCAAACGCGGGTCCTACGAGCAGTACTTC. It is translated as CASKRGSYEQYF. The rearrangement links TRBV2 to TRBJ2-7; weak D call: TRBD2 (5 bases). V lost 7 bases to trimming and J lost 1 base, with 8 bases between them. The CDR3 totals 12 residues. Germline CDR1 reads SNHLY; CDR2 reads FYNNEI.

The chain is built from TRBV29-1 and TRBJ2-3; TRBD1 aligns across 8 bases. Germline V gene sequence: CDR1 SQVTM, CDR2 ANQGSEA. Unmatched junction bases numbered 8, after V lost 6 bases and J lost 0 bases. The CDR3 covers 15 residues. The CDR3 loop is CSVGQGMQSTDTQYF. The CDR3 nucleotides read TGCAGCGTAGGACAGGGAATGCAAAGCACAGATACGCAGTATTTT.

V is TRBV11-2 and J is TRBJ1-2, with D tentatively TRBD1 (5 bases). The CDR3 has 14 amino acids. V dropped 2 bases and J dropped 2 bases, with 9 bases sitting between them. Germline CDR1 is SGHAT and CDR2 is FQNNGV. The CDR3 reads CASSLRDGNYGYTF. CDR3 nucleotide sequence: TGTGCCAGCAGCTTACGGGACGGCAACTATGGCTACACCTTC.

Many counts were recorded for this clonotype. The chain is built from TRBV6-1 and TRBJ2-7; the match to TRBD2 covers 8 bases. The CDR3 runs 15 residues. Looked up from germline, CDR1 is MNHNS and CDR2 is SASEGT. Losses at the gene ends were 5 bases for V and 3 bases for J; bases not matched to a gene: 9. The CDR3 spells CASSTFGTRDYEQYF. The CDR3 DNA follows: TGTGCCAGCAGTACATTCGGGACTAGAGACTACGAGCAGTACTTC.

This clonotype was seen many times. V is TRBV19 and J is TRBJ1-1; D ambiguous. The V and J ends lost 3 bases and 1 base respectively, with 12 bases between them. The germline CDR1 and CDR2 sequences are LNHDA and SQIVND (reference sequence). This CDR3 contains 15 residues. CDR3 sequence: CASSILGARNTEAFF. DNA of the CDR3: TGTGCCAGTAGTATCCTAGGAGCCAGGAACACTGAAGCTTTCTTT.

The CDR3 DNA reads TGCAGTGCTAGAGAGGGGACTAGAGCTTCCTACAATGAGCAGTTCTTC. Translating gives CSAREGTRASYNEQFF. The chain employs TRBV20-1 and TRBJ2-1; 8 bases are shared with TRBD2. The CDR3 consists of 16 residues. Germline V gives CDR1 DFQATT, CDR2 SNEGSKA (reference sequence). V lost 0 bases, J lost 1 base, and 5 bases stayed unmatched.

This clonotype showed up just a few times. J is TRBJ1-3 and V is TRBV2; 7 nucleotides line up with TRBD1. The germline V gene encodes CDR1 SNHLY and CDR2 FYNNEI. V shed 8 bases, J shed 3 bases, and the junction held 10 bases outside the gene matches. The length of the CDR3 is 15 residues. The CDR3 region has the DNA TGTGCCAGCCGGGACAGCCCGGTTCGTGGAAACACCATATATTTT. Amino acid sequence: CASRDSPVRGNTIYF.

The chain has TRBV9 and TRBJ2-7, with D perhaps matching TRBD1 (7 bases). Between the trimmed V and J ends, which lost 3 bases and 1 base, there was a span of 11 bases. The CDR3 loop spans 14 amino acids. Looked up from germline, CDR1 is SGDLS and CDR2 is YYNGEE. CDR3 sequence reads: CASSGGTDSYEQYF. CDR3 DNA: TGTGCCAGCAGCGGCGGGACAGATTCCTACGAGCAGTACTTC.

This clonotype was seen more than once but under ten times. This rearrangement joins TRBV7-8 to TRBJ2-2, with 15 bases lining up with TRBD2. The CDR3 consists of 19 residues. V trimming: 0 bases; J trimming: 2 bases; junction bases outside the gene matches: 4. Germline values: CDR1 SGHVS, CDR2 FQNEAQ. CDR3 nucleotides: TGTGCCAGCAGCTTAGCAGGGACTAGCGGGAGGACTAACACCGGGGAGCTGTTTTTT. Its protein product is CASSLAGTSGRTNTGELFF.

In nucleotides, the CDR3 is TGCAGTTCGGGACTAGCGGGGTACAATGAGCAGTTCTTC. This codes for CSSGLAGYNEQFF. The chain has TRBV20-1 and TRBJ2-1; 13 nucleotides agree with TRBD2. Germline V gene sequence: CDR1 DFQATT, CDR2 SNEGSKA (reference sequence). Trimming removed 8 bases from V and 4 bases from J; junction bases left unmatched: 2. There are 13 residues in the CDR3.

This clonotype was recorded many times. The chain uses TRBV19 and TRBJ1-1, with 7 bases aligning to TRBD1. J was trimmed by 1 base and V by 5 bases; bases with no gene match: 1. The CDR3 is 13 amino acids. Germline V lookup: CDR1 LNHDA, CDR2 SQIVND (reference sequence). CDR3 coding DNA: TGTGCCAGTAGTCGGACAGGGAACACTGAAGCTTTCTTT. Its protein product is CASSRTGNTEAFF. The full variable domain, rest sourced from reference TRBV19 and TRBJ1-1, is DGGITQSPKYLFRKEGQNVTLSCEQNLNHDAMYWYRQDPGQGLRLIYYSQIVNDFQKGDIAEGYSVSREKKESFPLTVTSAQKNPTAFYLCASSRTGNTEAFFGQGTRLTVV.

This clonotype has at least ten counts. The chain couples TRBV3-1 to TRBJ1-1; D is unclear. The CDR3 length is 14 residues. Deletions cut 1 base from V and 1 base from J, with 7 bases between. CDR1 is LGHDT, CDR2 YNNKEL, per germline (reference sequence). The CDR3 is CASSQGLANTEAFF. The CDR3 DNA follows: TGTGCCAGCAGCCAAGGTCTTGCGAACACTGAAGCTTTCTTT.

There are many counts of this clonotype. The rearrangement uses TRBV28 and TRBJ1-2; tentative D call: TRBD1 (5 bases). The CDR3 contains 13 residues. Trimming stripped 7 bases from V and 13 bases from J, with 22 bases between. Germline CDR1 and CDR2: MDHEN and SYDVKM. CDR3 region: CASTLNLRGVPTF. The CDR3 coding sequence is TGTGCCAGCACCCTCAATTTACGGGGGGTACCCACCTTC.

This clonotype was picked up many times. V and J are TRBV28 and TRBJ2-7; D not resolved. The CDR3 has 14 amino acids. V was trimmed by 6 bases and J by 3 bases, leaving 15 bases between them. Germline CDR1 reads MDHEN; CDR2 reads SYDVKM. In DNA form, the CDR3 reads TGTGCCAGCAGCCTCAATCAAAGGGACTACGAGCAGTACTTC. This sequence encodes CASSLNQRDYEQYF. Looking up the rest from reference TRBV28 and TRBJ2-7 gives the full variable domain: DVKVTQSSRYLVKRTGEKVFLECVQDMDHENMFWYRQDPGLGLRLIYFSYDVKMKEKGDIPEGYSVSREKKERFSLILESASTNQTSMYLCASSLNQRDYEQYFGPGTRLTVT.

The V gene is TRBV29-1, the J gene TRBJ1-1; possible D gene TRBD1, 6 bases. The CDR3 contains 12 residues. CDR1 is SQVTM, CDR2 ANQGSEA, per germline. Between the trimmed V and J ends, which lost 5 bases and 1 base, there was a span of 8 bases. CDR3 amino acids: CSVIQGNTEAFF. CDR3 nucleotides: TGCAGCGTTATACAGGGGAACACTGAAGCTTTCTTT.

The gene calls are TRBV7-9 and TRBJ2-7; a possible D gene is TRBD2 (6 bases). The germline CDR1 and CDR2 sequences are SEHNR and FQNEAQ (reference sequence). V lost 3 bases and J 6 bases, leaving 12 bases between the germline ends. The CDR3 spans 13 residues. CDR3 in amino acids: CASSFTGAPEQYF. The CDR3 DNA sequence: TGTGCCAGCAGCTTTACGGGAGCACCCGAGCAGTACTTC.

This clonotype has a handful of counts. The rearrangement joins TRBV15 to TRBJ1-2; maybe TRBD1 (5 bases). The CDR3 is made up of 16 amino acids. CDR1 is LNHNV, CDR2 YYDKDF, per germline (reference sequence). The V and J ends lost 7 bases and 5 bases respectively, with 23 bases between them. The chain's CDR3 is CATMSTGQDRRYGYTF. The CDR3 bases are TGTGCCACCATGAGTACGGGGCAGGACCGAAGGTATGGCTACACCTTC.

This clonotype was found a few times. This chain joins TRBV7-3 and TRBJ2-1, with 10 bases aligning to TRBD2. The CDR3 is 16 residues long. V gave up 1 base and J gave up 6 bases; unmatched junction bases: 6. The germline V gene encodes CDR1 SGHTA and CDR2 FQGTGA. For the CDR3, the DNA is TGTGCCAGCAGCTTAATTCTAGCGGGAGTTCCCAATGAGCAGTTCTTC. Amino acids: CASSLILAGVPNEQFF.

In its sample, this clonotype was seen many times. This sequence joins TRBV11-3 and TRBJ1-4, with D tentatively TRBD1 (5 bases). This CDR3 spans 14 amino acids. Germline assignment: CDR1 SGHNT and CDR2 YENEEA. V shed 5 bases and J shed 4 bases, with 11 bases lying between them. CDR3 nucleotide sequence: TGTGCCAGCAGCGTCCGGGGCATTAATGAAAAACTGTTTTTT. Translated, it gives CASSVRGINEKLFF. The full variable domain, rest sourced from reference TRBV11-3 and TRBJ1-4, is EAGVVQSPRYKIIEKKQPVAFWCNPISGHNTLYWYLQNLGQGPELLIRYENEEAVDDSQLPKDRFSAERLKGVDSTLKIQPAELGDSAVYLCASSVRGINEKLFFGSGTQLSVL.

This clonotype was counted at least ten times. The rearrangement uses TRBV19 and TRBJ1-1; 8 bases agree with TRBD1. This CDR3 comprises 13 residues. V gave up 3 bases and J gave up 8 bases; unmatched junction bases: 5. Germline V gene data show CDR1 as LNHDA and CDR2 as SQIVND (reference sequence). CDR3 sequence (DNA): TGTGCCAGTAGTATTCAGGGGGCCCAAGAAGCTTTCTTT. Translated, it gives CASSIQGAQEAFF. Full variable domain (rest looked up from reference TRBV19 and TRBJ1-1): DGGITQSPKYLFRKEGQNVTLSCEQNLNHDAMYWYRQDPGQGLRLIYYSQIVNDFQKGDIAEGYSVSREKKESFPLTVTSAQKNPTAFYLCASSIQGAQEAFFGQGTRLTVV.

The sample holds many counts of this clonotype. This chain uses TRBV29-1 with TRBJ1-1; tentative D call: TRBD1 (5 bases). Germline assignment: CDR1 SQVTM and CDR2 ANQGSEA. The CDR3 length is 13 residues. The V gene lost 6 bases and the J gene lost 6 bases, with 17 bases spanning the gap. CDR3 nucleotide sequence: TGCAGCGTCTCCGGGACGGACTTTGCTGAAGCTTTCTTT. Residues: CSVSGTDFAEAFF.

This clonotype has a count of ten or more. The CDR3 is CASSPAIYNEQFF. The CDR3 region has the DNA TGTGCCAGCAGTCCCGCAATATACAATGAGCAGTTCTTC. The chain recombines TRBV2 with TRBJ2-1, with D unclear. Trimming pared 5 bases from V and 4 bases from J, leaving 9 bases between. The CDR3 has 13 residues. CDR1 and CDR2 from the germline V gene are SNHLY and FYNNEI.

There are many counts of this clonotype. The V call is TRBV20-1, the J call TRBJ2-5; 8 bases line up with TRBD2. Losses at the gene ends were 5 bases for V and 5 bases for J; bases not matched to a gene: 7. CDR3 length: 13 residues. Germline V CDR1 and CDR2: DFQATT, SNEGSKA (reference sequence). CDR3 sequence: CSALPAGVETQYF. CDR3 DNA sequence: TGCAGTGCTCTTCCAGCGGGAGTGGAGACCCAGTACTTC.

This clonotype was detected a few times. V usage is TRBV20-1 and J usage is TRBJ2-7; 11 bases line up with TRBD2. Trimming at V came to 6 bases and at J to 1 base, leaving 8 bases not matched to a gene. Looked up from germline, CDR1 is DFQATT and CDR2 is SNEGSKA (reference sequence). This CDR3 has 15 amino acids. CDR3 nucleotide sequence: TGCAGTGCAAACTTACTAGCGGGAGCTTCCTACGAGCAGTACTTC. Translation: CSANLLAGASYEQYF.

The table lists this clonotype with many counts. This chain links TRBV3-1 with TRBJ1-2; tentative D call: TRBD1 (5 bases). Germline V gives CDR1 LGHDT, CDR2 YNNKEL (reference sequence). V lost 3 bases and J lost 5, with 10 bases in between. The CDR3 extends over 13 amino acids. The CDR3 sequence is CASSQGTDYGYTF. In nucleotides, the CDR3 is TGTGCCAGCAGCCAGGGGACGGATTATGGCTACACCTTC. Full variable domain (remainder filled in from reference TRBV3-1 and TRBJ1-2): DTAVSQTPKYLVTQMGNDKSIKCEQNLGHDTMYWYKQDSKKFLKIMFSYNNKELIINETVPNRFSPKSPDKAHLNLHINSLELGDSAVYFCASSQGTDYGYTFGSGTRLTVV.

This clonotype has ten or more counts. The chain has TRBV10-3 and TRBJ2-7; D is unresolved. The V gene lost 0 bases and the J gene lost 3 bases, with 9 bases spanning the gap. The CDR3 has 14 residues. Germline CDR1 is ENHRY and CDR2 is SYGVKD. The CDR3, as DNA: TGTGCCATCAGTGAGTCGATCGTGATCTACGAGCAGTACTTC. Translation: CAISESIVIYEQYF.

The genes are TRBV27 and TRBJ1-3; D gene unclear. The CDR3 spans 13 residues. V was pared by 4 bases and J by 5 bases, with 9 bases between. In germline, CDR1 is MNHEY, CDR2 SMNVEV (reference sequence). CDR3 DNA: TGTGCCAGCAGTTCTCACGGGAGAAACACCATATATTTT. This codes for CASSSHGRNTIYF.